This TCR beta chain was recovered during a study of shared clonotypes between healthy human individuals. Study-wide background: Three CD4 naive, three CD4 memory, two CD8 naive and one CD8 memory plate were used per donor.

Regarding this clone: Its antigen is still unknown.

Findings and limits, study-wide: Several donors shared about 5% of their naive CD4 clonotypes. Expectations were that clonotype sharing among donors would be affected by sequencing depth.

Some clones are missing from TCRdb's copy, which holds only in-frame ones; the method was immunoSEQ multiplex PCR. This table holds about 510,000 clones, 90% to 96% found once. CDR3 length equals 15 residues. V shed 4 bases, J shed 5 bases, and the junction held 10 bases outside the gene matches. Germline V gene sequence: CDR1 SGHRS, CDR2 YFSETQ. The sequenced sample consisted of naive CD4+ T cells sorted from blood. The subset here: CD45RA+ positively selected. This clonotype was obtained from a woman aged 25 to 39 in good health. The chain joins TRBV5-1 to TRBJ1-1; TRBD1 matches 8 bases. The CDR3: CASSPAGTGGTEAFF. The DNA for the CDR3 is TGCGCCAGCAGCCCGGCCGGGACAGGCGGGACTGAAGCTTTCTTT.